Following are 5 T cell receptor beta chains from one sample sequenced in a study of blood T cell repertoires in COVID-19. Profiled with immunoSEQ multiplex PCR; TCRdb holds only in-frame clones, not every one. This table has roughly 80,000 clones, about 85% appearing once. The sequenced sample was peripheral blood. The receptors come from a man between 60 and 75 years old with active or convalescent COVID-19.

The V and J genes are TRBV18 and TRBJ2-1, with D perhaps matching TRBD1 (5 bases). The ends were cut back, 0 bases at V and 9 bases at J, with 18 bases in the middle. The CDR3 spans 16 residues. CDR1 KGHSH and CDR2 LQKENI come from the germline V gene. In DNA, the CDR3 is TGTGCCAGCTCACCACCGATCAGGGCCGGGCTGGCTGAGCAGTTCTTC. Amino acids: CASSPPIRAGLAEQFF.

The rearrangement links TRBV6-6 to TRBJ2-3; TRBD1 is a possible D gene (6 bases). The germline CDR1 and CDR2 sequences are MNHNY and SVGAGI (reference sequence). Deletions cut 3 bases from V and 2 bases from J, with 9 bases between. The CDR3 loop spans 14 amino acids. The DNA of the CDR3 is TGTGCCAGCAGTTATGGGGGCATCACAGATACGCAGTATTTT. Translated: CASSYGGITDTQYF.

This clone was counted only a few times. J is TRBJ2-6 and V is TRBV5-5; unclear D gene. Germline CDR1 and CDR2: SGHKS and YYEKEE (reference sequence). The V and J ends lost 2 bases and 0 bases respectively, with 12 bases between them. The CDR3 spans 17 residues. CDR3 protein: CASSLMFFLSGANVLTF. CDR3 nucleotides: TGTGCCAGCAGCTTAATGTTCTTCCTCTCTGGGGCCAACGTCCTGACTTTC.

This chain connects TRBV11-3 to TRBJ1-2; weak D call: TRBD1 (5 bases). CDR3 length: 13 residues. V was clipped by 3 bases and J by 1 base, with 6 bases between them. Germline V gives CDR1 SGHNT, CDR2 YENEEA. CDR3 DNA: TGTGCCAGCAGCTTGGGGGGTAACTATGGCTACACCTTC. Protein product: CASSLGGNYGYTF.

The rearrangement joins TRBV29-1 to TRBJ2-7, with 9 bases matching TRBD1. J lost 1 base, V lost 7 bases, and 2 bases had no gene match. CDR3 length: 12 residues. Germline V gene sequence: CDR1 SQVTM, CDR2 ANQGSEA. CDR3 amino acids: CSGTGDSYEQYF. CDR3 nucleotides: TGCAGCGGGACAGGGGATTCCTACGAGCAGTACTTC.